The 14 T cell receptor beta chains listed next were all sequenced from one sample in a study of Ad26.COV2.S vaccination and SARS-CoV-2 variants. The sample's treatment: 15 to 20 received Ad26.COV2.S at low or high dose, single or two shots; 5 received placebo; per-sample allocation not given. Specimens were obtained on day 63 following the first vaccine or placebo injection. Sequencing used immunoSEQ multiplex PCR; TCRdb keeps in-frame clones, though not all of them. The data contain 300,000 to 500,000 clones, less than 90% of them seen just once; the ten biggest clones take up 3.5%. Sequenced here: peripheral blood, sampled in a trial of Ad26.COV2.S vaccine versus placebo. The source of these receptors is a person between 18 and 59 years old who received the Ad26.COV2.S COVID-19 vaccine or a placebo.

This clone came up once. The V call is TRBV20-1, the J call TRBJ1-2; D is ambiguous. V was shortened by 6 bases and J by 4 bases, with 9 bases between the two germline ends. Germline CDR1 DFQATT, CDR2 SNEGSKA (reference sequence). The CDR3 contains 11 residues. The CDR3 bases are TGCAGTGCAAGGGTGTTCTATGGCTACACCTTC. Its translation: CSARVFYGYTF.

This clone was seen once. CDR3 in amino acids: CATSRDRGSSAYNEQFF. In DNA form, the CDR3 reads TGTGCCACCAGCAGAGATCGGGGGTCTAGCGCTTACAATGAGCAGTTCTTC. The chain is built from TRBV15 and TRBJ2-1, with a tentative D call TRBD2 (6 bases). Germline loops: CDR1 LNHNV, CDR2 YYDKDF (reference sequence). The germline V and J ends were trimmed by 0 bases and 4 bases, with 16 bases remaining between them. The CDR3 consists of 17 residues.

This clone was seen once. The rearrangement links TRBV7-9 to TRBJ1-6; D is uncertain. The CDR3 length is 12 residues. Trimming left V 5 bases short and J 5 bases short, with 4 bases between. The germline V gene has CDR1 SEHNR and CDR2 FQNEAQ (reference sequence). CDR3 sequence: CASSVNNSPLHF. CDR3 nucleotide sequence: TGTGCCAGCAGCGTAAATAATTCACCCCTCCACTTT.

The chain's CDR3 is CASSRESGGGEKLFF. Written as DNA, the CDR3 is TGCGCCAGCAGCCGCGAATCAGGGGGCGGTGAAAAACTGTTTTTT. This chain connects TRBV5-1 to TRBJ1-4, with TRBD1 identical over 8 bases. The V gene's germline CDR1 is SGHRS and CDR2 YFSETQ. With 4 bases clipped from V and 7 bases from J, the junction kept 9 bases outside the gene matches. This CDR3 is 15 amino acids long.

The rearrangement uses TRBV28 and TRBJ2-1; 9 positions match TRBD1. Germline V lookup: CDR1 MDHEN, CDR2 SYDVKM. The CDR3 has 15 amino acids. The trim removed 6 bases at V and 5 bases at J, leaving 8 bases unmatched. Here the CDR3 reads CASSPWTGVNNEQFF. The CDR3 DNA is TGTGCCAGCAGCCCTTGGACAGGGGTAAACAATGAGCAGTTCTTC. The full variable domain, in which reference TRBV28 and TRBJ2-1 provide the parts outside the CDR3, is DVKVTQSSRYLVKRTGEKVFLECVQDMDHENMFWYRQDPGLGLRLIYFSYDVKMKEKGDIPEGYSVSREKKERFSLILESASTNQTSMYLCASSPWTGVNNEQFFGPGTRLTVL.

The chain has TRBV10-3 and TRBJ2-5, with D uncertain. V lost 0 bases and J lost 9, with 14 bases in between. The length of the CDR3 is 14 residues. Germline loops: CDR1 ENHRY, CDR2 SYGVKD. CDR3 in amino acids: CAISESGSPQAQYF. The CDR3 nucleotides are TGTGCCATCAGTGAGTCGGGCTCCCCCCAGGCCCAGTACTTC.

The rearrangement links TRBV5-1 to TRBJ2-6; no clear D gene. This CDR3 has 14 amino acids. Germline V gene sequence: CDR1 SGHRS, CDR2 YFSETQ. V dropped 4 bases and J dropped 1 base, with 6 bases sitting between them. CDR3 protein: CASSHVSGANVLTF. Here the CDR3 DNA reads TGCGCCAGCAGCCACGTATCTGGGGCCAACGTCCTGACTTTC.

J is TRBJ1-4 and V is TRBV5-1; 7 bases fit TRBD1. The CDR3 runs to 14 residues. Germline trimming cut 3 bases from V and 3 bases from J; bases unmatched to any gene: 2. Germline CDR1 reads SGHRS; CDR2 reads YFSETQ. The CDR3 nucleotides are TGCGCCAGCAGCTCCACAGGGGCTAATGAAAAACTGTTTTTT. Translated: CASSSTGANEKLFF.

The chain links TRBV19 to TRBJ1-5, with D tentatively TRBD1 (5 bases). The CDR3 runs to 15 residues. In germline, CDR1 is LNHDA, CDR2 SQIVND (reference sequence). Trimming left V 10 bases short and J 0 bases short, with 16 bases between. CDR3 DNA: TGTGCCACCACACCGGGACTGTATAGCAATCAGCCCCAGCATTTT. It is translated as CATTPGLYSNQPQHF.

The gene calls are TRBV5-1 and TRBJ2-5; 9 bases align to TRBD1. The trim removed 1 base at V and 5 bases at J, leaving 3 bases unmatched. CDR1 is SGHRS, CDR2 YFSETQ, per germline. The CDR3 is made up of 14 amino acids. CDR3 nucleotides: TGCGCCAGCAGCTTGACAGGGGGCATCGAGACCCAGTACTTC. It specifies CASSLTGGIETQYF. Combining the CDR3 with reference TRBV5-1 and TRBJ2-5 gives the whole variable domain KAGVTQTPRYLIKTRGQQVTLSCSPISGHRSVSWYQQTPGQGLQFLFEYFSETQRNKGNFPGRFSGRQFSNSRSEMNVSTLELGDSALYLCASSLTGGIETQYFGPGTRLLVL.

This sequence joins TRBV25-1 and TRBJ1-6, with a weak D call TRBD1 (5 bases). V gave up 6 bases and J gave up 9 bases, with 24 bases separating them. This CDR3 has 17 amino acids. Germline CDR1 MGHDK, CDR2 SYGVNS. The CDR3 here is CASSEGGFGTLSSPLHF. CDR3 DNA: TGTGCCAGCAGCGAGGGAGGATTCGGGACGCTTTCTTCACCCCTCCACTTT. The whole variable domain, filled in from reference TRBV25-1 and TRBJ1-6, reads EADIYQTPRYLVIGTGKKITLECSQTMGHDKMYWYQQDPGMELHLIHYSYGVNSTEKGDLSSESTVSRIRTEHFPLTLESARPSHTSQYLCASSEGGFGTLSSPLHFGNGTRLTVT.

The rearrangement uses TRBV11-1 and TRBJ2-3; the match to TRBD2 covers 9 bases. CDR1 and CDR2 (germline): SGHAT, FQDESV (reference sequence). This CDR3 is built from 15 residues. V shed 1 base, J shed 4 bases, and the junction held 3 bases outside the gene matches. The CDR3 DNA is TGTGCCAGCAGCTTAGGGGGACTAGCCCCAGATACGCAGTATTTT. This codes for CASSLGGLAPDTQYF. Based on the CDR3 plus reference TRBV11-1 and TRBJ2-3, the full variable domain is EAEVAQSPRYKITEKSQAVAFWCDPISGHATLYWYRQILGQGPELLVQFQDESVVDDSQLPKDRFSAERLKGVDSTLKIQPAELGDSAMYLCASSLGGLAPDTQYFGPGTRLTVL.

This chain uses TRBV11-3 with TRBJ2-1; TRBD1 aligns across 9 bases. This CDR3 is 15 amino acids long. Germline trimming cut 8 bases from V and 9 bases from J; bases unmatched to any gene: 14. CDR1 SGHNT and CDR2 YENEEA come from the germline V gene. DNA of the CDR3: TGTGCCAGCCGCGCGGTCCCACAGGGGGCGGGTGAGCAGTTCTTC. This encodes CASRAVPQGAGEQFF.

The chain couples TRBV7-9 to TRBJ1-1, with 7 bases aligning to TRBD1. The V gene's germline CDR1 is SEHNR and CDR2 FQNEAQ (reference sequence). CDR3 length equals 17 residues. Trimming removed 3 bases from V and 0 bases from J; junction bases left unmatched: 10. CDR3 nucleotides: TGTGCCAGCAGCTTGCCAGGGGGGGGAATTATGAACACTGAAGCTTTCTTT. Translation: CASSLPGGGIMNTEAFF. Together with reference TRBV7-9 and TRBJ1-1, the CDR3 gives the full variable domain: DTGVSQNPRHKITKRGQNVTFRCDPISEHNRLYWYRQTLGQGPEFLTYFQNEAQLEKSRLLSDRFSAERPKGSFSTLEIQRTEQGDSAMYLCASSLPGGGIMNTEAFFGQGTRLTVV.